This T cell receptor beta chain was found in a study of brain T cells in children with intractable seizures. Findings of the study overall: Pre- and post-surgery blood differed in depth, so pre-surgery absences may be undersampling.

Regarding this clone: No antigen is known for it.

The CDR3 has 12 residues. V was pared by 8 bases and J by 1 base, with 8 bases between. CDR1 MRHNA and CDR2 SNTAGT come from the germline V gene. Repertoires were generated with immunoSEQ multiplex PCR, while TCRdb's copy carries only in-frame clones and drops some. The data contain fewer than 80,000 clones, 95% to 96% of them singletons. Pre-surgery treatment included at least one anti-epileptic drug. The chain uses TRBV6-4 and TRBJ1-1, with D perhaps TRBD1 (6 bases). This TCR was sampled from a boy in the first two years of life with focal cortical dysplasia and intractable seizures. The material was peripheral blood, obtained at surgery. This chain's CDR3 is CASPQGNTEAFF. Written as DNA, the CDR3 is TGTGCCAGCCCACAGGGGAACACTGAAGCTTTCTTT.